These 9 T cell receptor beta chains originate from one sample sequenced in a study of CD8 T cells in ankylosing spondylitis. TCRdb re-called the 5' RACE reads with MiXCR, one entry per CDR3 protein. This table holds about 170,000 distinct CDR3 sequences, about 18% found once. Sequencing was performed on blood, either unsorted or a sorted T cell fraction (not recorded which). Every receptor here comes from a male donor with ankylosing spondylitis or in good health (not recorded which).

Many counts were recorded for this clonotype. The chain links TRBV20-1 to TRBJ1-2; D unresolved. The germline gives CDR1 DFQATT, CDR2 SNEGSKA (reference sequence). This CDR3 region has 14 residues. V was cut by 3 bases and J by 0 bases, with 11 bases left in between. CDR3: CSASLGASNYGYTF. CDR3 coding DNA: TGCAGTGCTAGCTTAGGAGCCTCTAACTATGGCTACACCTTC.

The genes are TRBV4-1 and TRBJ2-7; no clear D. The CDR3 consists of 15 residues. V lost 0 bases and J lost 0, with 9 bases in between. CDR1 and CDR2 from the germline V gene are MGHRA and YSYEKL. For the CDR3, the DNA is TGCGCCAGCAGCCAAGAAGAAGTCACCTCCTACGAGCAGTACTTC. It yields the protein CASSQEEVTSYEQYF.

The CDR3 loop reads CATRRQGQGAWGNEQFF. In DNA form, the CDR3 reads TGTGCCACCAGACGTCAGGGACAGGGGGCGTGGGGTAATGAGCAGTTCTTC. The chain is built from TRBV6-5 and TRBJ2-1, with 12 bases lining up with TRBD1. CDR1 is MNHEY, CDR2 SVGAGI, per germline. The CDR3 extends over 17 amino acids. The ends lost 10 bases at V and 7 bases at J; junction bases unmatched: 17.

The gene calls are TRBV28 and TRBJ2-3, with D possibly matching TRBD2 (6 bases). Germline V lookup: CDR1 MDHEN, CDR2 SYDVKM. There are 14 residues in the CDR3. V was clipped by 6 bases and J by 4 bases, with 14 bases between them. The CDR3 DNA reads TGTGCCAGCAGGTGGGAGGCGCTGGCAGATACGCAGTATTTT. Translated, it gives CASRWEALADTQYF.

This clonotype was counted between two and nine times. This chain links TRBV6-5 with TRBJ1-6; D possibly corresponds to TRBD1 (5 bases). Trimming cost V 11 bases and J 9 bases, with 17 bases left between them. CDR1 is MNHEY and CDR2 is SVGAGI in the germline V gene. The CDR3 spans 13 residues. The DNA for the CDR3 is TGTGCCGCGGGGAGGGGCCTTAGTTCACCCCTCCACTTT. Translating gives CAAGRGLSSPLHF.

V is TRBV7-9 and J is TRBJ1-4; 8 nucleotides align to TRBD1. This CDR3 is 14 amino acids long. Trimming at V came to 5 bases and at J to 4 bases, leaving 3 bases not matched to a gene. CDR1 and CDR2 from the germline V gene are SEHNR and FQNEAQ (reference sequence). This CDR3 reads CASSQTGVNEKLFF. The CDR3 DNA reads TGTGCCAGCAGCCAGACAGGGGTTAATGAAAAACTGTTTTTT.

The table lists this clonotype with many counts. DNA of the CDR3: TGTGCCGGCTCGACAGGCGCTTCCAACGTCCTGACTTTC. This codes for CAGSTGASNVLTF. The chain has TRBV2 and TRBJ2-6, with D maybe TRBD1 (6 bases). Looked up from germline, CDR1 is SNHLY and CDR2 is FYNNEI. The V gene lost 11 bases and the J gene lost 8 bases, with 16 bases spanning the gap. There are 13 residues in the CDR3.

The V and J genes are TRBV6-6 and TRBJ2-1; D is uncertain. V was cut by 5 bases and J by 7 bases, with 9 bases left in between. This CDR3 is 12 amino acids long. Germline assignment: CDR1 MNHNY and CDR2 SVGAGI (reference sequence). As DNA, the CDR3 is TGTGCCAGCAGTGCCCGTGAGAATGAGCAGTTCTTC. Protein product: CASSARENEQFF.

In DNA, the CDR3 is TGTGCCAGCAGTGAAGGCCTTTGGCTCTCTGGAAACACCATATATTTT. The encoded protein is CASSEGLWLSGNTIYF. The chain joins TRBV6-1 to TRBJ1-3; D ambiguous. The CDR3 sequence is 16 residues long. V was cut by 1 base and J by 0 bases, with 10 bases left in between. Germline V gives CDR1 MNHNS, CDR2 SASEGT.